This T cell receptor beta chain was found in a study of blood T cell repertoires in COVID-19. About the study: The study drew acute and convalescent COVID-19 samples from the United States, Italy and Spain.

Sequenced by immunoSEQ multiplex PCR; TCRdb stores in-frame clones only, minus some. The repertoire holds approximately 120,000 clones, with about 82% as singletons. V lost 3 bases, J lost 4 bases, and 8 bases stayed unmatched. Germline values: CDR1 SGHRS, CDR2 YFSETQ. The CDR3 loop spans 15 amino acids. Sequencing was done on a sample of peripheral blood. The source of this sequence is a human donor in a cohort sampled during active COVID-19. The chain employs TRBV5-1 and TRBJ1-1; TRBD1 agrees at 8 bases. CDR3 region: CASSSGQGVGTEAFF. CDR3 DNA: TGCGCCAGCAGCTCAGGACAGGGCGTAGGCACTGAAGCTTTCTTT.